Listed below are T cell receptor beta chains from one sample, sequenced in a study of T cell responses to AZD1222 COVID-19 vaccine. The method was immunoSEQ multiplex PCR; TCRdb's version includes in-frame clones alone and lacks a portion of them. The sample lists some 140,000 clones, around 90% occurring once. Sample: peripheral blood, taken on day 0 of AZD1222 vaccination. The receptors were gathered from an adult in good health. The CDR3 runs from the conserved cysteine through the conserved F or W. Each record gives: D gene, V gene, clone size, J gene, CDR3 protein, CDR3 DNA. A D gene is named only where the DNA matches it firmly. Clone size is stated in some rows and not others, as once, few, many or a class when expanded.

d_gene: NA; v_gene: TRBV6-6; abundance: NA; j_gene: TRBJ2-7; CDR3aa: CASSSGRITYEQYF; CDR3nt: TGTGCCAGCAGTTCAGGAAGAATTACCTACGAGCAGTACTTC
d_gene: NA; v_gene: TRBV4-3; abundance: NA; j_gene: TRBJ2-7; CDR3aa: CASSQEGGQGYSYEQYF; CDR3nt: TGCGCCAGCAGCCAAGAAGGAGGCCAGGGGTACTCCTACGAGCAGTACTTC
d_gene: NA; v_gene: TRBV15; abundance: NA; j_gene: TRBJ1-1; CDR3aa: CATSRDPGVGNTEAFF; CDR3nt: TGTGCCACCAGCAGAGATCCAGGGGTCGGGAACACTGAAGCTTTCTTT
d_gene: NA; v_gene: TRBV19; abundance: NA; j_gene: TRBJ2-1; CDR3aa: CASSIDPRGYAEQFF; CDR3nt: TGTGCCAGTAGTATTGACCCAAGAGGGTACGCTGAGCAGTTCTTC
d_gene: NA; v_gene: TRBV9; abundance: NA; j_gene: TRBJ2-1; CDR3aa: CASGGSYNEQFF; CDR3nt: TGTGCCAGCGGGGGGTCCTACAATGAGCAGTTCTTC
d_gene: NA; v_gene: TRBV6-4; abundance: NA; j_gene: TRBJ2-3; CDR3aa: CASSDGEDTQYF; CDR3nt: TGTGCCAGCAGTGACGGCGAAGATACGCAGTATTTT
d_gene: NA; v_gene: TRBV12-3/TRBV12-4; abundance: NA; j_gene: TRBJ1-5; CDR3aa: CASSFSEVRAQHF; CDR3nt: TGTGCCAGCAGTTTCTCGGAGGTCAGGGCCCAGCATTTT
d_gene: NA; v_gene: TRBV30; abundance: NA; j_gene: TRBJ1-2; CDR3aa: CILRANYGYTF; CDR3nt: TGTATTTTAAGAGCTAACTATGGCTACACCTTC
d_gene: NA; v_gene: TRBV11-2; abundance: NA; j_gene: TRBJ2-7; CDR3aa: CASSLSGGGYEQYF; CDR3nt: TGTGCCAGCAGCTTGTCTGGGGGCGGATACGAGCAGTACTTC
d_gene: TRBD1; v_gene: TRBV28; abundance: NA; j_gene: TRBJ1-1; CDR3aa: CASHRGENTEAFF; CDR3nt: TGTGCCAGTCACAGGGGAGAGAACACTGAAGCTTTCTTT
d_gene: TRBD1; v_gene: TRBV10-3; abundance: NA; j_gene: TRBJ1-1; CDR3aa: CASYGTGSSTEAFF; CDR3nt: TGTGCCTCCTACGGGACAGGGTCATCCACTGAAGCTTTCTTT
d_gene: NA; v_gene: TRBV30; abundance: NA; j_gene: TRBJ2-1; CDR3aa: CARRHYNEQFF; CDR3nt: TGTGCCCGGCGCCACTACAATGAGCAGTTCTTC
d_gene: NA; v_gene: TRBV5-6; abundance: NA; j_gene: TRBJ2-7; CDR3aa: CASSLGGAGAYEQYF; CDR3nt: TGTGCCAGCAGCTTGGGGGGAGCTGGGGCCTACGAGCAGTACTTC
d_gene: TRBD1; v_gene: TRBV5-1; abundance: few; j_gene: TRBJ1-6; CDR3aa: CASREGAQNSPLHF; CDR3nt: TGCGCCAGCAGGGAGGGGGCCCAGAATTCACCCCTCCACTTT
d_gene: NA; v_gene: TRBV9; abundance: NA; j_gene: TRBJ2-1; CDR3aa: CASSVATVNEQFF; CDR3nt: TGTGCCAGCAGCGTAGCTACGGTTAATGAGCAGTTCTTC
d_gene: TRBD2; v_gene: TRBV7-9; abundance: NA; j_gene: TRBJ2-7; CDR3aa: CASSLNQREYFYEQYF; CDR3nt: TGTGCCAGCAGTCTCAACCAGCGGGAGTACTTTTACGAGCAGTACTTC
d_gene: NA; v_gene: TRBV5-6; abundance: once; j_gene: TRBJ2-1; CDR3aa: CASSPTGGRGTYNEQFF; CDR3nt: TGTGCCAGCAGCCCTACGGGGGGCCGGGGGACCTACAATGAGCAGTTCTTC
d_gene: NA; v_gene: TRBV9; abundance: few; j_gene: TRBJ2-7; CDR3aa: CASSPPVWPYEQYF; CDR3nt: TGTGCCAGCAGCCCCCCTGTTTGGCCCTACGAGCAGTACTTC
d_gene: NA; v_gene: TRBV19; abundance: NA; j_gene: TRBJ1-2; CDR3aa: CASSAGANYGYTF; CDR3nt: TGTGCCAGTAGTGCCGGAGCTAACTATGGCTACACCTTC
d_gene: NA; v_gene: TRBV7-2; abundance: NA; j_gene: TRBJ2-7; CDR3aa: CASSLEVGYEQYF; CDR3nt: TGTGCCAGCAGCTTAGAGGTAGGGTACGAGCAGTACTTC